This T cell receptor (beta chain) stems from a study of shared clonotypes between healthy human individuals. Whole-study context: Sampling drew on donors who were two women and a few men aged 18 to 49.

From CD4+ cells came CD45RA+ naive and CD45RA-negative memory subsets. Unmatched junction bases numbered 11, after V lost 3 bases and J lost 5 bases. Germline V lookup: CDR1 SGDLS, CDR2 YYNGEE. This CDR3 region has 17 residues. Study-wide findings and caveats: Naive subsets, compared against memory subsets, generally had larger estimated richness values.

Method: immunoSEQ multiplex PCR; TCRdb's copy keeps in-frame clones and lacks some. The sample yields roughly 1.5 million clones, under 99% seen once. Regarding this clone: The antigen is undetermined.

Sequencing was performed on naive CD4+ T cells sorted from blood. Subset in this sample: CD45RA+ positively selected. The sequence derives from a man younger than 40 in good health. The chain carries TRBV9 and TRBJ2-5; 12 nucleotides align to TRBD2. The chain's CDR3 is CASSAGLAGIFVETQYF. CDR3 sequence (DNA): TGTGCCAGCAGCGCCGGACTAGCGGGGATCTTTGTGGAGACCCAGTACTTC.